The next 24 T cell receptor beta chains were all read from a single sample in a study of OX40 agonist ivuxolimab in advanced cancers. Sequenced by immunoSEQ multiplex PCR; TCRdb stores in-frame clones only, minus some. The sample lists around 70,000 clones, about four fifths occurring once. This specimen was CD4+ or CD8+ T cells sorted from blood, taken in a trial of the OX40 agonist ivuxolimab. The receptors were sampled from an adult with an advanced solid tumor such as melanoma, head and neck, liver or kidney cancer.

CDR3: CASSLAGQGWGNEQFF. In DNA form, the CDR3 reads TGTGCCAGCAGCTTGGCCGGACAGGGGTGGGGAAATGAGCAGTTCTTC. The chain links TRBV5-4 to TRBJ2-1, with 9 bases lining up with TRBD1. The CDR3 has 16 residues. Germline CDR1 and CDR2: SGHNT and YYREEE (reference sequence). Losses at the gene ends were 0 bases for V and 7 bases for J; bases not matched to a gene: 8.

The J gene is TRBJ1-1, the V gene TRBV6-5; D gene uncertain. CDR1 MNHEY and CDR2 SVGAGI come from the germline V gene. This CDR3 spans 12 amino acids. V was shortened by 5 bases and J by 1 base, with 5 bases between the two germline ends. The CDR3 coding sequence is TGTGCCAGCAGTCACAAGAACACTGAAGCTTTCTTT. As protein: CASSHKNTEAFF.

V gene TRBV7-3 combines with J gene TRBJ1-5; no definite D call. The CDR3 length is 13 residues. The germline V and J ends were trimmed by 2 bases and 6 bases, with 8 bases remaining between them. Per the germline V gene, CDR1 is SGHTA and CDR2 is FQGTGA. In DNA form, the CDR3 reads TGTGCCAGCAGCTTAGGCCAGCTTCAGCCCCAGCATTTT. As protein: CASSLGQLQPQHF.

CDR3 nucleotides: TGCGCCAGCAGCCAAGATCAGGGACAGGGGCGCTCATATCAGCCCCAGCATTTT. Its translation is CASSQDQGQGRSYQPQHF. The rearrangement links TRBV4-1 to TRBJ1-5, with TRBD1 matching 10 bases. The germline CDR1 and CDR2 sequences are MGHRA and YSYEKL. Trimming took 0 bases from V and 5 from J; bases not matched to a gene: 10. CDR3 size: 18 residues.

J is TRBJ2-5 and V is TRBV18, with 9 bases matching TRBD1. CDR3 size: 14 residues. Germline assignment: CDR1 KGHSH and CDR2 LQKENI. Germline trimming cut 4 bases from V and 2 bases from J; bases unmatched to any gene: 2. The CDR3 region has the DNA TGTGCCAGCTCACTGGGGACAGGGCAAGAGACCCAGTACTTC. Translation gives CASSLGTGQETQYF.

The chain couples TRBV6-1 to TRBJ1-6; TRBD1 aligns across 10 bases. There are 15 residues in the CDR3. V lost 6 bases and J lost 8; bases outside the gene matches: 7. Germline assignment: CDR1 MNHNS and CDR2 SASEGT. The CDR3, as DNA: TGTGCCAGCAGAATACCCGGGACAGGGGATTCACCCCTCCACTTT. This sequence encodes CASRIPGTGDSPLHF.

This clone occurred a few times. This chain links TRBV7-2 with TRBJ1-6, with D hard to call. Germline CDR1 SGHTA, CDR2 FQGNSA. The V end was cut by 5 bases, the J end by 8 bases, with 7 bases between. The CDR3 is 12 amino acids. CDR3 sequence (DNA): TGTGCCAGCAGCCACAGCGATTCACCCCTCCACTTT. This encodes CASSHSDSPLHF.

The gene calls are TRBV5-5 and TRBJ1-3; perhaps TRBD1 as D (5 bases). The CDR3 extends over 13 amino acids. Trimming pared 4 bases from V and 7 bases from J, leaving 12 bases between. Germline V gene sequence: CDR1 SGHKS, CDR2 YYEKEE (reference sequence). The chain's CDR3 is CASSGGFRNTIYF. The CDR3 region has the DNA TGTGCCAGCAGCGGGGGGTTTCGGAACACCATATATTTT. The whole variable domain, filled in from reference TRBV5-5 and TRBJ1-3, reads DAGVTQSPTHLIKTRGQQVTLRCSPISGHKSVSWYQQVLGQGPQFIFQYYEKEERGRGNFPDRFSARQFPNYSSELNVNALLLGDSALYLCASSGGFRNTIYFGEGSWLTVV.

This clone occurred a few times. The chain links TRBV30 to TRBJ2-5; weak D call: TRBD1 (5 bases). This CDR3 comprises 14 residues. Germline V gene sequence: CDR1 GTSNPN, CDR2 SVGIG (reference sequence). V lost 0 bases, J lost 5 bases, and 13 bases lay in between. CDR3 amino acids: CAWSVLQGSETQYF. The CDR3 DNA reads as TGTGCCTGGAGTGTACTTCAGGGCTCGGAGACCCAGTACTTC.

The gene calls are TRBV4-1 and TRBJ2-1; 10 positions agree with TRBD2. CDR1 and CDR2 from the germline V gene are MGHRA and YSYEKL. The CDR3 loop spans 17 amino acids. J was trimmed by 4 bases and V by 3 bases; bases with no gene match: 9. DNA for the CDR3: TGCGCCAGCAGCCACCAATTTACTAGCGGGAAATACAATGAGCAGTTCTTC. It encodes CASSHQFTSGKYNEQFF.

The V and J genes are TRBV5-1 and TRBJ1-2, with a tentative D call TRBD1 (5 bases). This CDR3 region has 14 residues. From germline, CDR1 is SGHRS and CDR2 YFSETQ. V dropped 3 bases and J dropped 7 bases, with 16 bases sitting between them. CDR3: CASSSEGRASGYTF. CDR3 nucleotides: TGCGCCAGCAGCTCCGAGGGACGAGCAAGTGGCTACACCTTC. Filled out from reference TRBV5-1 and TRBJ1-2, the complete variable domain reads KAGVTQTPRYLIKTRGQQVTLSCSPISGHRSVSWYQQTPGQGLQFLFEYFSETQRNKGNFPGRFSGRQFSNSRSEMNVSTLELGDSALYLCASSSEGRASGYTFGSGTRLTVV.

This chain uses TRBV18 with TRBJ2-4, with a weak D call TRBD2 (5 bases). CDR3 size: 18 residues. Trimming shortened V by 3 bases and J by 3 bases, and 21 bases separated the two germline ends. The germline V gene encodes CDR1 KGHSH and CDR2 LQKENI. The CDR3 spells CASSPSDSPPSHKNIQYF. In DNA form, the CDR3 reads TGTGCCAGCTCACCTTCCGACTCTCCCCCTAGCCACAAAAACATTCAGTACTTC.

This clone was seen a single time. V usage is TRBV7-9 and J usage is TRBJ2-3; 11 nucleotides line up with TRBD2. The CDR3 loop spans 16 amino acids. In germline, CDR1 is SEHNR, CDR2 FQNEAQ (reference sequence). The trim removed 6 bases at V and 2 bases at J, leaving 7 bases unmatched. The CDR3 DNA reads as TGTGCCAGCAGAGCAGGGACTAGCGGAGCCACAGATACGCAGTATTTT. Translation gives CASRAGTSGATDTQYF.

This chain links TRBV28 with TRBJ1-2, with 7 bases identical to TRBD1. Germline-derived CDR1 and CDR2 are MDHEN and SYDVKM. With V trimmed by 7 bases and J by 6 bases, 8 bases remained unmatched. CDR3 length equals 13 residues. The CDR3 DNA is TGTGCCAGCAATACCAGGGGGTTGGATGGCTACACCTTC. Protein sequence: CASNTRGLDGYTF.

The chain uses TRBV9 and TRBJ2-2; 10 positions agree with TRBD2. The junction had 12 bases not matched to a gene; V was cut back by 0 bases and J by 4 bases. The CDR3 runs 19 residues. CDR1 and CDR2 (germline): SGDLS, YYNGEE. CDR3 DNA sequence: TGTGCCAGCAGCGTAGCTACTTCTGCACTAGCGGGACCCACCGGGGAGCTGTTTTTT. Protein sequence: CASSVATSALAGPTGELFF.

This chain links TRBV2 with TRBJ1-6; D remains unclear. The CDR3 is 14 amino acids. The V and J ends lost 0 bases and 9 bases respectively, with 9 bases between them. The V gene's germline CDR1 is SNHLY and CDR2 FYNNEI. The CDR3 is CASSEAEGRSPLHF. The CDR3 nucleotides read TGTGCCAGCAGTGAAGCGGAGGGTCGTTCACCCCTCCACTTT.

The genes are TRBV6-1 and TRBJ1-5; perhaps TRBD1 as D (5 bases). The CDR3 sequence is 13 residues long. Trimming pared 5 bases from V and 8 bases from J, leaving 13 bases between. Germline V CDR1 and CDR2: MNHNS, SASEGT. As DNA, the CDR3 is TGTGCCAGCAGTTTACAGGCTTCCAAGCCCCAGCATTTT. Residues: CASSLQASKPQHF.

The chain links TRBV10-3 to TRBJ1-1, with D hard to call. Germline V gene lookup returns CDR1 ENHRY and CDR2 SYGVKD. The CDR3 runs 14 residues. V was shortened by 7 bases and J by 1 base, with 13 bases between the two germline ends. CDR3 DNA sequence: TGTGCCATCACCCCCGGGATCAAGAACACTGAAGCTTTCTTT. It is translated as CAITPGIKNTEAFF.

The gene calls are TRBV7-6 and TRBJ2-7, with D hard to call. The CDR3 sequence is 15 residues long. Trimming shortened V by 4 bases and J by 2 bases, and 15 bases separated the two germline ends. CDR1 is SGHVS, CDR2 FNYEAQ, per germline. In DNA form, the CDR3 reads TGTGCCAGCAGCTCCGGCGTGGGTATCCCCTACGAGCAGTACTTC. This sequence encodes CASSSGVGIPYEQYF.

A few counts support this clone. This sequence joins TRBV5-1 and TRBJ1-1; no firm D call. Trimming left V 0 bases short and J 2 bases short, with 11 bases between. The germline gives CDR1 SGHRS, CDR2 YFSETQ. The CDR3 is made up of 15 amino acids. The CDR3 spells CASSLGQAINTEAFF. In DNA, the CDR3 is TGCGCCAGCAGCTTGGGGCAGGCTATCAACACTGAAGCTTTCTTT. Together with reference TRBV5-1 and TRBJ1-1, the CDR3 gives the full variable domain: KAGVTQTPRYLIKTRGQQVTLSCSPISGHRSVSWYQQTPGQGLQFLFEYFSETQRNKGNFPGRFSGRQFSNSRSEMNVSTLELGDSALYLCASSLGQAINTEAFFGQGTRLTVV.

Comment on this clone: A junction end diverges from the germline sequence, so it may reflect a read error. The chain uses TRBV5-6 and TRBJ1-1, with D uncertain. Germline V CDR1 and CDR2: SGHDT, YYEEEE. The CDR3 extends over 15 amino acids. The CDR3 DNA reads TGTGCCAGCAGCTTCATGGGTCCTCAGAACGCTGAAGCTTTCTTT. Translating gives CASSFMGPQNAEAFF.

The chain recombines TRBV6-5 with TRBJ1-1, with a possible D match to TRBD1 (5 bases). V shed 6 bases and J shed 2 bases, with 10 bases lying between them. This CDR3 is built from 13 residues. Per the germline V gene, CDR1 is MNHEY and CDR2 is SVGAGI. CDR3: CASRKTANTEAFF. CDR3 nucleotides: TGTGCCAGCAGGAAGACAGCCAACACTGAAGCTTTCTTT.

The chain couples TRBV18 to TRBJ1-1; 9 bases are a match to TRBD1. Germline V gene lookup returns CDR1 KGHSH and CDR2 LQKENI. V lost 3 bases and J lost 2; bases outside the gene matches: 7. The CDR3 has 16 amino acids. The CDR3 DNA reads as TGTGCCAGCTCACCGCAGGTGACAGGGGGAAACACTGAAGCTTTCTTT. Translated, it gives CASSPQVTGGNTEAFF.

V gene TRBV10-3 combines with J gene TRBJ2-3; 11 nucleotides align to TRBD2. V dropped 8 bases and J dropped 0; count of bases not matched to a gene: 7. This CDR3 spans 16 amino acids. Germline V gene data show CDR1 as ENHRY and CDR2 as SYGVKD. CDR3 region: CAIRTSGGSSTDTQYF. CDR3 nucleotides: TGTGCCATCCGAACTAGCGGGGGCTCTAGCACAGATACGCAGTATTTT.